This note documents a single TCR beta chain sequence. Its cognate antigen has yet to be identified. The sample holds no much larger clone one base away, and base qualities are not on file. The time point tag for this specimen amounts to: 2015-2016 season, 7 days after influenza vaccination. TCRB sequencing was used to follow sorted CD4 subsets from the blood of adults before and after they were given the seasonal inactivated influenza vaccine (Fluvarix). To be eligible, subjects had to live in the community and must not have received influenza vaccine in the previous 6 months. Reasons for exclusion included contraindications to influenza vaccine, substance abuse, HIV/AIDS, active malignancy, immunomodulatory medication, and active illness such as respiratory infection. At each time point, somewhere between about 40 and 110 mL of blood was taken. Either Ficoll-Paque PLUS or SepMate separation was used to isolate PBMC. As a non-Tfh comparison subset, CXCR5- memory CD4 T cells were sorted. Before DNA extraction, cell subsets were sorted from PBMC on a BD FACS Aria.

Library method: the immunoSEQ multiplex PCR assay. Adaptive Biotechnologies carried out TCRB amplification, library preparation, sequencing and preliminary bioinformatics at Survey level resolution. On the study's bioinformatics: Clonality was calculated in R as 1 minus normalized Shannon entropy, and the Gini index was computed with the R package ineq. To get the overlap score, the summed counts of shared sequences were divided by the total counts of all sequences in both of the compared samples. Fisher's exact test, with an assumed theoretical repertoire of 10^7 TCRB sequences, was used to assess the significance of shared clonotypes. Here the immuneACCESS table is served through TCRdb, limited to in-frame sequences with V and J called. Missing clones are a known gap in these copies; in checked studies unresolved V genes cover under half, and the rest lacks a known reason. The D gene and trimming were derived from the DNA, and the V and J assignments and clone size from that table. In this sample the table shows about 6,800 clones, 82% of which occur a single time. The ten largest clones add up to over 1.1% of the sample.

The data were taken from a study of follicular helper T cells after annual influenza vaccination (TCRdb year 2017). About the study as a whole: After each seasonal influenza vaccination, blood was collected on days 0, 7 and 28. Some subjects were followed across successive annual vaccinations spanning the 2013-2014, 2014-2015 and 2015-2016 seasons to study recall of cTfh clones. Multi-year samples were available from six subjects, with four subjects covering two vaccination seasons and two subjects covering three seasons. One week after vaccination, a second recruited cohort of about a dozen subjects (Table S1) displayed a similar ICOS+CD38+ cTfh response. The 2013-2014 samples were cryopreserved, while the 2015 samples were processed right after collection.

Trimming costs V 1 base and J 6 bases, and their ends lie 10 bases apart. The CDR3, cysteine through phenylalanine, is 13 amino acids long. This entry keeps only the CDR3 DNA: 39 bases, framed from base 1. The germline V gene yields SGHRS for CDR1 and YFSETQ for CDR2. General study outcomes and caveats: In evaluating whether influenza clones were enriched, the possibility that the far larger non-cTfh compartments were undersampled could not be ruled out. ICOS+CD38+ cTfh clonality correlated with the frequency of that population, and its change correlated with the change in circulating plasmablast frequency. Rare clonotypes could not be sampled because productive TCRB sequences were recovered from only roughly 9.5-22% of the analyzed cells. Day 7 ICOS+CD38+ clones were most often found later in ICOS-CD38- cTfh, suggesting that subset may serve as a memory reservoir. A recurrent oligoclonal ICOS+CD38+ cTfh response containing tetramer and AIM influenza-specific clonotypes was recalled by successive annual vaccinations.

The rearranged chain carries TRBV5-1 and TRBJ1-2; 5 matching bases give a weak D call of TRBD1. Sequenced material: CXCR5- memory CD4+ T cells sorted from blood, taken 7 days after influenza vaccination. The cell subset or site label, as the study defines it: CXCR5- memory CD4 T cells. This clonotype originated in an adult who received the influenza vaccine. The CDR3 protein: CASSLQGTDGYTF. The DNA is TGCGCCAGCAGCTTGCAGGGTACGGATGGCTACACCTTC. Where the CDR3 stops, the reference TRBV5-1 and TRBJ1-2 genes take over; the full variable domain is KAGVTQTPRYLIKTRGQQVTLSCSPISGHRSVSWYQQTPGQGLQFLFEYFSETQRNKGNFPGRFSGRQFSNSRSEMNVSTLELGDSALYLCASSLQGTDGYTFGSGTRLTVV.